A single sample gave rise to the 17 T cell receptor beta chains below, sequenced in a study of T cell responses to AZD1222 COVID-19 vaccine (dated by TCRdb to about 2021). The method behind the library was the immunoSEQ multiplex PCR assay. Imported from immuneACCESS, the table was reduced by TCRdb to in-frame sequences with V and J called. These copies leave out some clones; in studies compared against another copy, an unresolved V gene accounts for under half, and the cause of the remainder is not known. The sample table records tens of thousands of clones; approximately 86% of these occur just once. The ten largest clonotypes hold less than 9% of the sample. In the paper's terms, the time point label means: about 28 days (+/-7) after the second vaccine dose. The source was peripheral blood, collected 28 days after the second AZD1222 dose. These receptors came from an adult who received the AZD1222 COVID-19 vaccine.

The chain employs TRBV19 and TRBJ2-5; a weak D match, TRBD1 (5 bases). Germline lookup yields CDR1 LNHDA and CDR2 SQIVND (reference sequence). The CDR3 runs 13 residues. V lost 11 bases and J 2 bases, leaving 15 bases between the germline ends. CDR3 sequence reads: CASKSRAQETQYF. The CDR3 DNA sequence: TGTGCCTCCAAGTCCAGGGCACAAGAGACCCAGTACTTC.

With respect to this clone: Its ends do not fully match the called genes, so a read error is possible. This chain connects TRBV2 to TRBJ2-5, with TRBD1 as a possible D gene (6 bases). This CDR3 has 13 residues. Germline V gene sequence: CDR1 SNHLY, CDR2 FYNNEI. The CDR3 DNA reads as TGTGCCAGCAGCGAAGGTTGGGAACAGGGTCAGTACTTC. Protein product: CASSEGWEQGQYF.

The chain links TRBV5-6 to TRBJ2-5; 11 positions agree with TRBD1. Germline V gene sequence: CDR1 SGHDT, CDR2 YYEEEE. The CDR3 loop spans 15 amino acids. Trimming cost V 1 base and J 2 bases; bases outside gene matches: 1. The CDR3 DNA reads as TGTGCCAGCAGCTTGCGGGACAGGGGGCAAGAGACCCAGTACTTC. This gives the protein CASSLRDRGQETQYF.

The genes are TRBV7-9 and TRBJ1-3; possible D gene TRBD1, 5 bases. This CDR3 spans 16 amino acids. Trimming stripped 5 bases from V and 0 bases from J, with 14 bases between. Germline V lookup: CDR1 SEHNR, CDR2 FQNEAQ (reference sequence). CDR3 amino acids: CASSPQGGGSGNTIYF. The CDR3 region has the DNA TGTGCCAGCAGCCCTCAGGGTGGGGGCTCTGGAAACACCATATATTTT. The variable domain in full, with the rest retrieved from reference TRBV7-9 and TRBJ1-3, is DTGVSQNPRHKITKRGQNVTFRCDPISEHNRLYWYRQTLGQGPEFLTYFQNEAQLEKSRLLSDRFSAERPKGSFSTLEIQRTEQGDSAMYLCASSPQGGGSGNTIYFGEGSWLTVV.

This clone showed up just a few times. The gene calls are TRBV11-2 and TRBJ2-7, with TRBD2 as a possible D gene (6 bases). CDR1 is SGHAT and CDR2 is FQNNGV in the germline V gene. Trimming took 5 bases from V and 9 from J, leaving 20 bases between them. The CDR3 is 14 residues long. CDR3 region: CASSARDDNGGQYF. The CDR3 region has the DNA TGTGCCAGCAGCGCCCGGGACGACAACGGGGGGCAGTACTTC.

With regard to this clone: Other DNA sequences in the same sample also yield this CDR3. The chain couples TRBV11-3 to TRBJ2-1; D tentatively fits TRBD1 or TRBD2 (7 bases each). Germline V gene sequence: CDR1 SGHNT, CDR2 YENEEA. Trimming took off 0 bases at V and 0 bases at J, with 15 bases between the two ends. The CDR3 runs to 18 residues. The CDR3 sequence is CASSLDQGGSSSYNEQFF. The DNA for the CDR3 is TGTGCCAGCAGCTTAGATCAGGGGGGGTCGAGCTCCTACAATGAGCAGTTCTTC. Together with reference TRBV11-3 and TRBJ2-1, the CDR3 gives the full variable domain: EAGVVQSPRYKIIEKKQPVAFWCNPISGHNTLYWYLQNLGQGPELLIRYENEEAVDDSQLPKDRFSAERLKGVDSTLKIQPAELGDSAVYLCASSLDQGGSSSYNEQFFGPGTRLTVL.

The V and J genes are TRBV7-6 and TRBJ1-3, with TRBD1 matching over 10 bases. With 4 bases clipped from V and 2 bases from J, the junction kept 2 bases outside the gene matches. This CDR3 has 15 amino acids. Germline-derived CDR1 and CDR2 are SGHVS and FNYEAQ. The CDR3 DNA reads TGTGCCAGCAGCTATGGGACAGGGGCTGGAAACACCATATATTTT. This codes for CASSYGTGAGNTIYF. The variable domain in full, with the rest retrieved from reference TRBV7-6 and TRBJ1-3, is GAGVSQSPRYKVTKRGQDVALRCDPISGHVSLYWYRQALGQGPEFLTYFNYEAQQDKSGLPNDRFSAERPEGSISTLTIQRTEQRDSAMYRCASSYGTGAGNTIYFGEGSWLTVV.

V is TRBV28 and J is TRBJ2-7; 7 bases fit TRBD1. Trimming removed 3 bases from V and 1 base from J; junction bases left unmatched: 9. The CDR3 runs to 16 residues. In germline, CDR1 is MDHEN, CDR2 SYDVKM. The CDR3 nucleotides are TGTGCCAGCAGTTTGGATGCCGCAGGGGGTTCCTACGAGCAGTACTTC. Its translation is CASSLDAAGGSYEQYF. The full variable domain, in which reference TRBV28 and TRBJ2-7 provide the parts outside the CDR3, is DVKVTQSSRYLVKRTGEKVFLECVQDMDHENMFWYRQDPGLGLRLIYFSYDVKMKEKGDIPEGYSVSREKKERFSLILESASTNQTSMYLCASSLDAAGGSYEQYFGPGTRLTVT.

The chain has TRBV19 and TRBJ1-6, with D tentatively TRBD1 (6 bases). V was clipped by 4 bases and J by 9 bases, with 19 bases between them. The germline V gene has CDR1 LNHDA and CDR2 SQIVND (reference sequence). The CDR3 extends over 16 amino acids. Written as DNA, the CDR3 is TGTGCCAGTAGTAGGGCGTCGGGACAAGTTGGTTCACCCCTCCACTTT. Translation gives CASSRASGQVGSPLHF. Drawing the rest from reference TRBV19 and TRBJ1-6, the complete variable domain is DGGITQSPKYLFRKEGQNVTLSCEQNLNHDAMYWYRQDPGQGLRLIYYSQIVNDFQKGDIAEGYSVSREKKESFPLTVTSAQKNPTAFYLCASSRASGQVGSPLHFGNGTRLTVT.

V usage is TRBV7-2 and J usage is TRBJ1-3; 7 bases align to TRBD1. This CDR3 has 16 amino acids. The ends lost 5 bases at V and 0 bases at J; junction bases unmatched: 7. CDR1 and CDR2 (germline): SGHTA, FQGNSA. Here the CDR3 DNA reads TGTGCCAGCAGCGAACAGACAGGGTTCTCTGGAAACACCATATATTTT. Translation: CASSEQTGFSGNTIYF.

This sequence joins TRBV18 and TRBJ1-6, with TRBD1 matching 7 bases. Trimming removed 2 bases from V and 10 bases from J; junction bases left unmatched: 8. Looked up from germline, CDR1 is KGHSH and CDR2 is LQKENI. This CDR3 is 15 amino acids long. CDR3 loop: CASSPALTGTSPLHF. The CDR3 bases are TGTGCCAGCTCACCAGCCCTGACAGGGACCTCACCCCTCCACTTT.

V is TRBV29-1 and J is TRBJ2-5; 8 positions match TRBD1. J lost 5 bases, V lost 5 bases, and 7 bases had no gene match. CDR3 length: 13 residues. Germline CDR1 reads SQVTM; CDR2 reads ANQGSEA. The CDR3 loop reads CSVNQGARETQYF. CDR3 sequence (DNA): TGCAGCGTTAATCAGGGGGCAAGGGAGACCCAGTACTTC.

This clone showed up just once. CDR3 region: CASSEVPRGEKLFF. CDR3 in DNA: TGTGCCAGCAGCGAAGTTCCTCGGGGGGAAAAACTGTTTTTT. The chain joins TRBV7-2 to TRBJ1-4; D is possibly TRBD1 (5 bases). Germline CDR1 SGHTA, CDR2 FQGNSA. The CDR3 is made up of 14 amino acids. The V and J ends lost 5 bases and 8 bases respectively, with 15 bases between them.

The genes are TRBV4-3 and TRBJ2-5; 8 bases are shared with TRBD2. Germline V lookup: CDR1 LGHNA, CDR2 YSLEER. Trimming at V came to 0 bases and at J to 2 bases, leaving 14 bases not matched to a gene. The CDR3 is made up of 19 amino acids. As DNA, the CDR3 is TGCGCCAGCAGCCAAGACATTGCGGTGGCGGGAGGCTTTCAAGAGACCCAGTACTTC. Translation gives CASSQDIAVAGGFQETQYF.

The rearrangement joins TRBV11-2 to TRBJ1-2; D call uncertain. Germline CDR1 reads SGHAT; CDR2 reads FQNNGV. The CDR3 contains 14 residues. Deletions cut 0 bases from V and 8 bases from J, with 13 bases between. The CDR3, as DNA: TGTGCCAGCAGCTTAGATCGGTCGGATCGAGGCTACACCTTC. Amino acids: CASSLDRSDRGYTF.

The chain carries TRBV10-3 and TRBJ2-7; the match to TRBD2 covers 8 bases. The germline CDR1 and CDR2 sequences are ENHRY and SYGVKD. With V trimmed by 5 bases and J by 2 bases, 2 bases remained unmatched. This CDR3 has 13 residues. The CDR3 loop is CAISSGGAYEQYF. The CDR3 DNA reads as TGTGCCATCAGTTCCGGGGGGGCCTACGAGCAGTACTTC.

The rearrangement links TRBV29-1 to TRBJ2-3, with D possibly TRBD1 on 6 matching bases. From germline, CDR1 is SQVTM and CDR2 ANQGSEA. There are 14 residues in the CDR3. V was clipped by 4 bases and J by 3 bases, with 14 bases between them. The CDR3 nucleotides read TGCAGCGTTGCGTTAGGGGGAACGACAGATACGCAGTATTTT. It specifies CSVALGGTTDTQYF.